Detailed here is one T cell receptor (beta chain). The record originates from a study of blood T cell repertoires in COVID-19. Background on the study: Samples of COVID-19 (acute and convalescent) were obtained from the United States, Italy and Spain.

Method: immunoSEQ multiplex PCR; TCRdb's copy keeps in-frame clones and lacks some. The repertoire has fewer than 400,000 clones, roughly 86% of them found once; the top ten carry 1.5% to 2%. V was cut by 1 base and J by 2 bases, with 10 bases left in between. From germline, CDR1 is SGHRS and CDR2 YFSETQ. This CDR3 has 16 residues. The Seattle site enrolled patients during active infection and followed them longitudinally. This chain uses TRBV5-1 with TRBJ2-6, with a weak D call TRBD2 (6 bases). Specimen: peripheral blood. The source of this sequence is a woman aged 25 to 39 with COVID-19, enrolled during active disease. CDR3 amino acids: CASSLIPGAGANVLTF. The CDR3 DNA reads TGCGCCAGCAGCTTGATTCCGGGGGCTGGGGCCAACGTCCTGACTTTC.